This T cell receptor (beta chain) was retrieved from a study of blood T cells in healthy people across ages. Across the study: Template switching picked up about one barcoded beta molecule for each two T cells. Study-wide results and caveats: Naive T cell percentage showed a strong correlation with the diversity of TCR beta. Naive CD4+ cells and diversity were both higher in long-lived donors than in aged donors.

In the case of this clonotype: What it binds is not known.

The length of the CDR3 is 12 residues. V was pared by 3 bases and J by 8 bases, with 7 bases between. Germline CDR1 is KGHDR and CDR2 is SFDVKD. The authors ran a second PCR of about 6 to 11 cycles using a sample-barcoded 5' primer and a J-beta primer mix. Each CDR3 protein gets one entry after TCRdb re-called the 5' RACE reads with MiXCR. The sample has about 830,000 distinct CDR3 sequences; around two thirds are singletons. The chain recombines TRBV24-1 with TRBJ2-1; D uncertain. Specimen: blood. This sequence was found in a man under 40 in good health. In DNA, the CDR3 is TGTGCCACCAGTGATAGTAGGGATGAGCAGTTCTTC. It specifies CATSDSRDEQFF.